These 8 T cell receptor beta chains were all obtained from the same sample, sequenced in a study of T cells in tumors after PD-1 blockade. TCRdb keeps only in-frame clones here, not all; method: immunoSEQ multiplex PCR. The sample shows about 33,000 clones, around 78% of them seen only once. The specimen comprised PBMCs, sampled before anti-PD-1 treatment. These receptors were obtained from a human donor with basal cell carcinoma.

This clone was detected a few times. The chain employs TRBV27 and TRBJ2-1; 9 bases are shared with TRBD2. Germline V gives CDR1 MNHEY, CDR2 SMNVEV (reference sequence). CDR3 length equals 14 residues. Trimming cost V 7 bases and J 8 bases; bases outside gene matches: 9. The CDR3 sequence: CASTFGGGADEQFF. CDR3 nucleotide sequence: TGTGCCAGCACTTTTGGCGGGGGGGCCGATGAGCAGTTCTTC.

J is TRBJ2-1 and V is TRBV6-1; 7 bases match TRBD2. Germline V CDR1 and CDR2: MNHNS, SASEGT. The V segment lost 4 bases and the J segment 4 bases; nucleotides outside the gene matches: 10. CDR3 length: 16 residues. The CDR3 sequence is CASSAVAGAKYNEQFF. In nucleotides, the CDR3 is TGTGCCAGCAGTGCCGTAGCGGGTGCGAAGTACAATGAGCAGTTCTTC.

The chain employs TRBV30 and TRBJ1-3; the match to TRBD1 covers 8 bases. The V segment lost 1 base and the J segment 0 bases; nucleotides outside the gene matches: 2. The CDR3 has 15 amino acids. CDR1 is GTSNPN, CDR2 SVGIG, per germline (reference sequence). CDR3 amino acids: CAWSEDRVSGNTIYF. CDR3 nucleotide sequence: TGTGCCTGGAGTGAGGACAGGGTCTCTGGAAACACCATATATTTT.

V is TRBV9 and J is TRBJ1-2, with 8 nucleotides matching TRBD1. Germline lookup yields CDR1 SGDLS and CDR2 YYNGEE. Trimming took 4 bases from V and 5 from J; bases not matched to a gene: 7. This CDR3 is 14 amino acids long. This chain's CDR3 is CASSRQGSEYGYTF. For the CDR3, the DNA is TGTGCCAGCAGCCGACAGGGGAGTGAATATGGCTACACCTTC.

The chain carries TRBV7-9 and TRBJ2-5; 12 bases map to TRBD2. The CDR3 runs to 16 residues. The V and J ends lost 3 bases and 2 bases, in that order; junction bases with no gene match: 4. In germline, CDR1 is SEHNR, CDR2 FQNEAQ (reference sequence). The CDR3 region has the DNA TGTGCCAGCAGCTTCGGACTAGCGGGGCTTCAAGAGACCCAGTACTTC. Translating it yields CASSFGLAGLQETQYF.

V and J are TRBV10-3 and TRBJ2-6; D is possibly TRBD2 (6 bases). This CDR3 contains 15 residues. Germline V gives CDR1 ENHRY, CDR2 SYGVKD. V was clipped by 11 bases and J by 0 bases, with 14 bases between them. CDR3 sequence reads: CALGDGSSGANVLTF. DNA for the CDR3: TGTGCCCTGGGGGACGGGAGCTCTGGGGCCAACGTCCTGACTTTC.

Comment on this clone: The junction departs from the called germline gene at one end, perhaps through a read error. The rearrangement uses TRBV7-2 and TRBJ2-1; 11 bases fit TRBD2. The length of the CDR3 is 16 residues. The germline V gene has CDR1 SGHTA and CDR2 FQGNSA. CDR3 DNA: TGTGCCAGCAGCCTAGCGGGAGGAGCGTCCTACAATGAGCAGTTCTTC. This gives the protein CASSLAGGASYNEQFF.

The chain is built from TRBV3-1 (or the pseudogene TRBV3-2) and TRBJ1-1; TRBD1 aligns across 7 bases. Trimming at V came to 5 bases and at J to 3 bases, leaving 9 bases not matched to a gene. Germline CDR1 and CDR2: LGHDT and YNNKEL (reference sequence). The CDR3 is 15 residues long. The CDR3 sequence: CASSKRQGGDTEAFF. The CDR3 nucleotides read TGTGCCAGCAGCAAGCGACAGGGAGGGGACACTGAAGCTTTCTTT.